Below, 5 T cell receptor beta chains from the same sample are listed, as sequenced in a study of blood T cells in healthy people across ages. The use of a sample-barcoded 5' primer and a J-beta primer mix characterized a second PCR of roughly 6 to 11 cycles. TCRdb re-analysed the 5' RACE reads in MiXCR, keeping a single row per CDR3 protein. The table lists hundreds of thousands of distinct CDR3 sequences, about 48% of them singletons, with 13% in the top ten. Material for sequencing was blood. The receptor set was obtained from a man younger than 45 in good health.

This clonotype was observed a few times. The J gene is TRBJ2-7, the V gene TRBV7-8; 8 nucleotides align to TRBD1. The length of the CDR3 is 16 residues. Unmatched junction bases numbered 14, after V lost 5 bases and J lost 5 bases. Germline assignment: CDR1 SGHVS and CDR2 FQNEAQ. CDR3 sequence reads: CASSPRTGLTLDEQYF. The CDR3, as DNA: TGTGCCAGCAGCCCTCGGACAGGGCTGACCCTCGACGAGCAGTACTTC.

The genes are TRBV6-5 and TRBJ1-2, with D unclear. The V and J ends lost 6 bases and 4 bases respectively, with 12 bases between them. Germline V lookup: CDR1 MNHEY, CDR2 SVGAGI. The CDR3 extends over 13 amino acids. The CDR3 nucleotides read TGTGCCAGCAGCCCGACCCAACGCTATGGCTACACCTTC. Protein product: CASSPTQRYGYTF.

A remark on this clonotype: The junction shows a germline mismatch at one end, possibly a read error. The chain joins TRBV29-1 to TRBJ1-1; D remains ambiguous. This CDR3 is built from 14 residues. Germline CDR1 and CDR2: SQVTM and ANQGSEA. For the CDR3, the DNA is TGCAGCATTGACGGTCGGAAGACGAACACTGAAGCTTTCTTT. Translating it yields CSIDGRKTNTEAFF.

J is TRBJ1-2 and V is TRBV20-1; D ambiguous. Germline CDR1 is DFQATT and CDR2 is SNEGSKA (reference sequence). Trimming stripped 2 bases from V and 4 bases from J, with 14 bases between. CDR3 length: 14 amino acids. CDR3 sequence reads: CSARTGFVSYGYTF. The CDR3 nucleotides read TGCAGTGCTAGAACGGGATTCGTGAGCTATGGCTACACCTTC.

The DNA for the CDR3 is TGTGCCACCAGCCCGCGACAGGGTTACGGCGAGCAGTACTTC. Amino acids: CATSPRQGYGEQYF. The chain couples TRBV15 to TRBJ2-5; 7 nucleotides agree with TRBD1. The end of the DNA fits TRBJ2-7 better, so the J call may be wrong. Germline lookup yields CDR1 LNHNV and CDR2 YYDKDF (reference sequence). The CDR3 has 14 amino acids.